These T cell receptor beta chains were read from a single sample in a study of control samples from healthy donors and cancer patients. TCRdb keeps only in-frame clones here, not all; method: immunoSEQ multiplex PCR. The sample yields around 30,000 clones, around 87% seen once. Sequencing was performed on PBMCs. These TCRs come from a woman aged 40 to 50 with lung cancer. Each CDR3 is given with its conserved first and last residue. The order of the fields is clone size, CDR3 length, V gene, J gene, D gene, CDR3 DNA, CDR3 protein. D genes are given only for firm matches. Rows give clone size only sometimes, using once, few, many, or a class for an expanded clone.

clone size: NA
CDR3 length: 12
V gene: TRBV12-3/TRBV12-4
J gene: TRBJ1-5
D gene: NA
CDR3 DNA: TGTGCCAGCAGCCTAGACAGGTTGTGGAGGCATTTT
CDR3 protein: CASSLDRLWRHF

clone size: NA
CDR3 length: 14
V gene: TRBV6-5
J gene: TRBJ1-5
D gene: NA
CDR3 DNA: TGTGCCAGCAGCCCGGGACTCAGCAATCAGCCCCAGCATTTT
CDR3 protein: CASSPGLSNQPQHF

clone size: NA
CDR3 length: 12
V gene: TRBV5-1
J gene: TRBJ2-3
D gene: NA
CDR3 DNA: TGCGCCAGCAGCTCGCAGGGGGATACGCAGTATTTT
CDR3 protein: CASSSQGDTQYF

clone size: NA
CDR3 length: 13
V gene: TRBV12-3/TRBV12-4
J gene: TRBJ2-5
D gene: TRBD1
CDR3 DNA: TGTGCCAGCCGGGGCAGGGGGCAGGAGACCCAGTACTTC
CDR3 protein: CASRGRGQETQYF

clone size: NA
CDR3 length: 15
V gene: TRBV6-6
J gene: TRBJ1-2
D gene: NA
CDR3 DNA: TGTGCCAGCAGTTACTCACCACAGGGAAACTATGGCTACACCTTC
CDR3 protein: CASSYSPQGNYGYTF

clone size: NA
CDR3 length: 15
V gene: TRBV7-8
J gene: TRBJ1-1
D gene: NA
CDR3 DNA: TGTGCCAGCAGCTTAGCACAGGGTGTCTACACTGAAGCTTTCTTT
CDR3 protein: CASSLAQGVYTEAFF

clone size: NA
CDR3 length: 18
V gene: TRBV3-1/TRBV3-2
J gene: TRBJ2-1
D gene: TRBD2
CDR3 DNA: TGTGCCAGCAGCCATCCCACGACTAGCGGGGGGTCCTACAATGAGCAGTTCTTC
CDR3 protein: CASSHPTTSGGSYNEQFF

clone size: NA
CDR3 length: 16
V gene: TRBV2
J gene: TRBJ2-2
D gene: NA
CDR3 DNA: TGTGCCAGCAGTAGCAGGGGGGGAGCGGGCACCGGGGAGCTGTTTTTT
CDR3 protein: CASSSRGGAGTGELFF

clone size: NA
CDR3 length: 15
V gene: TRBV19
J gene: TRBJ1-1
D gene: NA
CDR3 DNA: TGTGCCAGTAGTATAGTAATGGGCCTGAACACTGAAGCTTTCTTT
CDR3 protein: CASSIVMGLNTEAFF

clone size: NA
CDR3 length: 16
V gene: TRBV6-5
J gene: TRBJ2-7
D gene: TRBD1
CDR3 DNA: TGTGCCAGCCGTTCTGGACAGGGGGGGTCCTCCTACGAGCAGTACTTC
CDR3 protein: CASRSGQGGSSYEQYF

clone size: few
CDR3 length: 13
V gene: TRBV5-4
J gene: TRBJ1-1
D gene: NA
CDR3 DNA: TGTGCCAGCAGTATACAGGGAGGACCTGAAGCTTTCTTT
CDR3 protein: CASSIQGGPEAFF

clone size: NA
CDR3 length: 13
V gene: TRBV7-9
J gene: TRBJ2-7
D gene: NA
CDR3 DNA: TGTGCCAGCAGCTTGGCCCTCCAGGACGAGCAGTACTTC
CDR3 protein: CASSLALQDEQYF

clone size: NA
CDR3 length: 14
V gene: TRBV5-8
J gene: TRBJ2-5
D gene: NA
CDR3 DNA: TGTGCCAGCAGCCCCACCGGTTCCCACGAGACCCAGTACTTC
CDR3 protein: CASSPTGSHETQYF

clone size: NA
CDR3 length: 15
V gene: TRBV6-1
J gene: TRBJ1-6
D gene: NA
CDR3 DNA: TGTGCCAGCAGTGAGACGGACAGCGGTAATTCACCCCTCCACTTT
CDR3 protein: CASSETDSGNSPLHF

clone size: NA
CDR3 length: 15
V gene: TRBV3-1/TRBV3-2
J gene: TRBJ1-5
D gene: TRBD1
CDR3 DNA: TGTGCCAGCAGCCTGGGACAGAGCATAGGGAAGCCCCAGCATTTT
CDR3 protein: CASSLGQSIGKPQHF

clone size: NA
CDR3 length: 14
V gene: TRBV10-3
J gene: TRBJ1-1
D gene: NA
CDR3 DNA: TGTGCCATCAGTGGCCCCGGGACAACCACTGAAGCTTTCTTT
CDR3 protein: CAISGPGTTTEAFF

clone size: once
CDR3 length: 16
V gene: TRBV2
J gene: TRBJ2-7
D gene: TRBD2
CDR3 DNA: TGTGCCAGCAGTGAAGGTTTGGCGGGGGGATTTTACGAGCAGTACTTC
CDR3 protein: CASSEGLAGGFYEQYF

clone size: NA
CDR3 length: 15
V gene: TRBV7-8
J gene: TRBJ1-1
D gene: NA
CDR3 DNA: TGTGCCAGCAGCCCAGTAGTTAACGTGAACACTGAAGCTTTCTTT
CDR3 protein: CASSPVVNVNTEAFF

clone size: few
CDR3 length: 14
V gene: TRBV7-3
J gene: TRBJ1-1
D gene: NA
CDR3 DNA: TGTGCCAGCAGCTTAATGGGGGAAGGGACTGAAGCTTTCTTT
CDR3 protein: CASSLMGEGTEAFF

clone size: NA
CDR3 length: 14
V gene: TRBV3-1/TRBV3-2
J gene: TRBJ2-5
D gene: NA
CDR3 DNA: TGTGCCAGCAGCCTCAGGGGTCCTCAAGAGACCCAGTACTTC
CDR3 protein: CASSLRGPQETQYF

clone size: NA
CDR3 length: 9
V gene: TRBV13
J gene: TRBJ1-5
D gene: NA
CDR3 DNA: TGTGCCAGCAGCTTAGACCAGCATTTT
CDR3 protein: CASSLDQHF

clone size: NA
CDR3 length: 16
V gene: TRBV6-6
J gene: TRBJ1-2
D gene: NA
CDR3 DNA: TGTGCCAGCACTCCTCAAGGAGGCAGCACCTTCTATGGCTACACCTTC
CDR3 protein: CASTPQGGSTFYGYTF

clone size: NA
CDR3 length: 17
V gene: TRBV25-1
J gene: TRBJ1-6
D gene: TRBD1
CDR3 DNA: TGTGCCAGCAGTGAATTGTCAGGACAGGGCGAAAATTCACCCCTCCACTTT
CDR3 protein: CASSELSGQGENSPLHF

clone size: NA
CDR3 length: 14
V gene: TRBV5-1
J gene: TRBJ1-2
D gene: NA
CDR3 DNA: TGCGCCAGCAGCCCGGTGGTGGGCGCGGATGGCTACACCTTC
CDR3 protein: CASSPVVGADGYTF

clone size: NA
CDR3 length: 16
V gene: TRBV18
J gene: TRBJ2-1
D gene: NA
CDR3 DNA: TGTGCCAGCTCACCACCGTTGGGGGATAGCTACAATGAGCAGTTCTTC
CDR3 protein: CASSPPLGDSYNEQFF

clone size: NA
CDR3 length: 14
V gene: TRBV7-3
J gene: TRBJ1-1
D gene: NA
CDR3 DNA: TGTGCCAGCAGCTTAACTTCGGGGGGCCCTGAAGCTTTCTTT
CDR3 protein: CASSLTSGGPEAFF

clone size: NA
CDR3 length: 16
V gene: TRBV7-3
J gene: TRBJ1-5
D gene: NA
CDR3 DNA: TGTGCCAGCAGCTTATCCTCAGAAATTAAGGGATGGCCCCAGCATTTT
CDR3 protein: CASSLSSEIKGWPQHF

clone size: NA
CDR3 length: 15
V gene: TRBV9
J gene: TRBJ1-2
D gene: TRBD1
CDR3 DNA: TGTGCCAGCAGCGTCGGGACAGGAGTTAACTATGGCTACACCTTC
CDR3 protein: CASSVGTGVNYGYTF

clone size: NA
CDR3 length: 12
V gene: TRBV29-1
J gene: TRBJ1-1
D gene: TRBD1
CDR3 DNA: TGCAGCGGGGGACAGGAGCACACTGAAGCTTTCTTT
CDR3 protein: CSGGQEHTEAFF

clone size: NA
CDR3 length: 14
V gene: TRBV30
J gene: TRBJ2-1
D gene: TRBD2
CDR3 DNA: TGTGCCTGGAGTCTAGCGGGGGGGGCGAATGAGCAGTTCTTC
CDR3 protein: CAWSLAGGANEQFF

clone size: few
CDR3 length: 12
V gene: TRBV29-1
J gene: TRBJ1-4
D gene: NA
CDR3 DNA: TGCAGCGTTTATGGTCCAGGCGAAAAACTGTTTTTT
CDR3 protein: CSVYGPGEKLFF

clone size: NA
CDR3 length: 14
V gene: TRBV5-5
J gene: TRBJ1-2
D gene: NA
CDR3 DNA: TGTGCCAGCAGCTTGCTGGGCGGGAACTATGGCTACACCTTC
CDR3 protein: CASSLLGGNYGYTF

clone size: NA
CDR3 length: 15
V gene: TRBV30
J gene: TRBJ2-6
D gene: NA
CDR3 DNA: TGTGCCTGGAGAACAACAGTCTCTGGGGCCAACGTCCTGACTTTC
CDR3 protein: CAWRTTVSGANVLTF

clone size: NA
CDR3 length: 12
V gene: TRBV27
J gene: TRBJ2-5
D gene: TRBD2
CDR3 DNA: TGTGCCAGCAGTCCTCCGGGGGGTACCCAGTACTTC
CDR3 protein: CASSPPGGTQYF

clone size: NA
CDR3 length: 16
V gene: TRBV4-3
J gene: TRBJ2-7
D gene: NA
CDR3 DNA: TGCGCCAGCAGCCAAGGTTCGGTGGGGGCGGCCTACGAGCAGTACTTC
CDR3 protein: CASSQGSVGAAYEQYF

clone size: NA
CDR3 length: 14
V gene: TRBV2
J gene: TRBJ1-1
D gene: NA
CDR3 DNA: TGTGCCAGCTTGGACATCCTTGGGCGGACTGAAGCTTTCTTT
CDR3 protein: CASLDILGRTEAFF

clone size: NA
CDR3 length: 16
V gene: TRBV7-2
J gene: TRBJ1-2
D gene: NA
CDR3 DNA: TGTGCCAGCAGCTTAGAAGGGGGATGGACACCTCCGCCCTACACCTTC
CDR3 protein: CASSLEGGWTPPPYTF

clone size: NA
CDR3 length: 14
V gene: TRBV30
J gene: TRBJ1-1
D gene: NA
CDR3 DNA: TGTGCCTGGAGTGTTGGACCAGCGAACACTGAAGCTTTCTTT
CDR3 protein: CAWSVGPANTEAFF

clone size: NA
CDR3 length: 14
V gene: TRBV18
J gene: TRBJ1-1
D gene: NA
CDR3 DNA: TGTGCCAGCTCACTTAACGACAGGAACACTGAAGCTTTCTTT
CDR3 protein: CASSLNDRNTEAFF

clone size: NA
CDR3 length: 10
V gene: TRBV5-8
J gene: TRBJ2-7
D gene: NA
CDR3 DNA: TGTGCCAGCAGCTACAACGAGCAGTACTTC
CDR3 protein: CASSYNEQYF

clone size: NA
CDR3 length: 14
V gene: TRBV5-6
J gene: TRBJ2-7
D gene: NA
CDR3 DNA: TGTGCCAGCAGCTTCGGCCGGGGGAACTACGAGCAGTACTTC
CDR3 protein: CASSFGRGNYEQYF

clone size: NA
CDR3 length: 16
V gene: TRBV5-4
J gene: TRBJ2-1
D gene: TRBD2
CDR3 DNA: TGTGCCAGCGCCGTAGCGGGGGCTTTACGTAGGAATGAGCAGTTCTTC
CDR3 protein: CASAVAGALRRNEQFF

clone size: NA
CDR3 length: 16
V gene: TRBV30
J gene: TRBJ1-2
D gene: TRBD1
CDR3 DNA: TGTGCCTGGAGTGTACTCCGGACAGGGGGTTACTATGGCTACACCTTC
CDR3 protein: CAWSVLRTGGYYGYTF

clone size: once
CDR3 length: 15
V gene: TRBV11-2
J gene: TRBJ1-1
D gene: TRBD1
CDR3 DNA: TGTGCCAGCAGCTTTACGACAGGGGTGAGCCTGAGTGCTTTCTTT
CDR3 protein: CASSFTTGVSLSAFF

clone size: NA
CDR3 length: 15
V gene: TRBV5-6
J gene: TRBJ1-1
D gene: NA
CDR3 DNA: TGTGCCAGCAGCTTGGCCGTGGGCTGGATCACTGAAGCTTTCTTT
CDR3 protein: CASSLAVGWITEAFF

clone size: NA
CDR3 length: 18
V gene: TRBV29-1
J gene: TRBJ2-1
D gene: NA
CDR3 DNA: TGCAGCGTTGAAGATCCCGCGGGGACAGTCAGCTCCTACAATGAGCAGTTCTTC
CDR3 protein: CSVEDPAGTVSSYNEQFF

clone size: NA
CDR3 length: 15
V gene: TRBV4-3
J gene: TRBJ1-1
D gene: NA
CDR3 DNA: TGCGCCAGCAGCCAAGATTTTAATGGTATCGGTTCAGCTTTCTTT
CDR3 protein: CASSQDFNGIGSAFF

clone size: NA
CDR3 length: 14
V gene: TRBV7-3
J gene: TRBJ2-3
D gene: NA
CDR3 DNA: TGTGCCAGCAGCCCATTTGGCCGAGGAGATACGCAGTATTTT
CDR3 protein: CASSPFGRGDTQYF

clone size: NA
CDR3 length: 15
V gene: TRBV7-9
J gene: TRBJ1-3
D gene: NA
CDR3 DNA: TGTGCCAGCAGCCCCTTGGGGGGTTCTGGAAACACCATATATTTT
CDR3 protein: CASSPLGGSGNTIYF

clone size: NA
CDR3 length: 15
V gene: TRBV11-3
J gene: TRBJ1-1
D gene: TRBD1
CDR3 DNA: TGTGCCAGCAGCAAGGGACAGGGGGTTCGGACTGAAGCTTTCTTT
CDR3 protein: CASSKGQGVRTEAFF

clone size: medium-sized
CDR3 length: 15
V gene: TRBV27
J gene: TRBJ2-7
D gene: TRBD1
CDR3 DNA: TGTGCCAGCAGACAACTAACAGGGGAAGTTGACGAGCAGTACTTC
CDR3 protein: CASRQLTGEVDEQYF

clone size: NA
CDR3 length: 14
V gene: TRBV7-2
J gene: TRBJ1-1
D gene: NA
CDR3 DNA: TGTGCCAGCAGCTTTAATGAGGGTCTTCAAGAAGCTTTCTTT
CDR3 protein: CASSFNEGLQEAFF

clone size: NA
CDR3 length: 14
V gene: TRBV9
J gene: TRBJ1-6
D gene: NA
CDR3 DNA: TGTGCCAGCAGCCAAGGACAGTCGAATTCACCCCTCCACTTT
CDR3 protein: CASSQGQSNSPLHF

clone size: few
CDR3 length: 15
V gene: TRBV5-4
J gene: TRBJ1-4
D gene: TRBD1
CDR3 DNA: TGTGCCAGCAGCGCAAACAGGGGAGGCAACGAAAAACTGTTTTTT
CDR3 protein: CASSANRGGNEKLFF